This TCR beta chain is from a study of shared clonotypes between healthy human individuals. TCRdb keeps only in-frame clones here, not all; method: immunoSEQ multiplex PCR. The sample has millions of clones; around nine tenths are singletons. Germline lookup yields CDR1 SGHRS and CDR2 YFSETQ. V lost 4 bases and J lost 4; bases outside the gene matches: 12. The CDR3 consists of 18 residues. V is TRBV5-1 and J is TRBJ2-5; 14 bases agree with TRBD2. The sample comprised naive CD4+ T cells sorted from blood. Sample subset: CD45RA+ positively selected. This sequence was found in a man aged 18-30 years in good health. CDR3 region: CASSRGTSGGYGRETQYF. CDR3 nucleotides: TGCGCCAGCAGCCGCGGGACTAGCGGGGGATATGGGAGAGAGACCCAGTACTTC.